The T cell receptor (beta chain) under discussion was sequenced for a study of T cells after yellow fever vaccination. CDR1 is MNHEY and CDR2 is SVGAGI in the germline V gene. Trimming removed 2 bases at V and 2 bases at J, with 11 bases between. This CDR3 is 15 amino acids long. This clonotype was detected ten times or more. Its antigen is not known. Overall study findings and caveats: Compared with primary, the secondary response was weaker and peaked at day 5, not 15. One caveat is that FACS-sorted repertoires could contain abundant clonotypes contaminating from the bulk population. Subsequent booster samples again held most clones from primary vaccination (96% CD4, 85% to 90% CD8).

TCRdb called the 5' RACE reads again in MiXCR, with one record for every CDR3 protein. The sample holds approximately 260,000 distinct CDR3 sequences, roughly 5% seen once. The chain joins TRBV6-5 to TRBJ2-3; maybe TRBD1 (7 bases). The sequencing used CD4+ T cells sorted from PBMCs, collected on the day of the yellow fever booster vaccination. The source of this sequence is a man younger than 30 who received the YFV17D yellow fever vaccine. The CDR3 here is CASSYGGTATDTQYF. The CDR3 DNA follows: TGTGCCAGCAGTTACGGAGGGACAGCCACAGATACGCAGTATTTT.